This T cell receptor beta chain came from a study of T cell responses to AZD1222 COVID-19 vaccine. Study information: Pooling was applied to second doses at about 4 or about 12 weeks.

Findings and caveats of the study: Recipients of two AZD1222 doses showed rising Spike-specific TCR breadth and depth. Most donors were white British and more were female, and clonal diversity was possibly underestimated. Among vaccine-associated CD4 TCRs, coverage spanned spike, with dominance at 160-218 and 743-854.

The CDR3 contains 13 residues. V trimming: 9 bases; J trimming: 4 bases; junction bases outside the gene matches: 5. In germline, CDR1 is LNHDA, CDR2 SQIVND (reference sequence). Details on this clone: Its antigen remains unknown.

Measured with immunoSEQ multiplex PCR; TCRdb has only the in-frame clones, and not every one. In the table there are approximately 160,000 clones, 90% of which are singletons. This chain uses TRBV19 with TRBJ1-1; 10 nucleotides line up with TRBD1. This TCR was sampled from an adult in good health. Material: peripheral blood, obtained on day 0 of AZD1222 vaccination. DNA of the CDR3: TGTGCCAGCCGGGACAGGGGAAGCACTGAAGCTTTCTTT. Protein sequence: CASRDRGSTEAFF.